This section outlines one T cell receptor beta chain sequence together with its context. The target antigen is unknown. V was pared by 5 bases and J by 5 bases, with 16 bases between. Looked up from germline, CDR1 is SGHTA and CDR2 is FQGNSA. The CDR3 is 14 residues long. Generated by immunoSEQ multiplex PCR, the TCRdb table keeps only in-frame clones and is missing some. The sample lists some 2 million clones, around 95% occurring once. These data are taken from a study of shared clonotypes between healthy human individuals. Study-level points and caveats: Sampling included only blood; tissue repertoires likely differ.

The specimen sequenced was naive CD4+ T cells sorted from blood. Indicated subset: CD45RA+ positively selected. The V and J genes are TRBV7-2 and TRBJ2-7, with D perhaps matching TRBD1 or TRBD2 (6 bases each). This sequence was found in a man younger than 35 in good health. CDR3 nucleotide sequence: TGTGCCAGCAGCCAGGGGCTAGCGACGAACGAGCAGTACTTC. This encodes CASSQGLATNEQYF.